This T cell receptor (beta chain) came from a study of tumor-infiltrating lymphocytes in localized non-small cell lung cancer. Whole-study context: Some samples were collected after neoadjuvant chemotherapy; smokers, never-smokers and several histologies were included. From each patient, both tumor and uninvolved lung, non-adjacent to tumor, were sampled. Study observations and caveats: TCR sequencing covered a subset of patients with enough tissue.

In this sample, this clone turned up a few times. Its antigen is still unknown. Per germline, CDR1 SEHNR and CDR2 FQNEAQ (reference sequence). Between the trimmed V and J ends, which lost 2 bases and 1 base, there was a span of 7 bases. The CDR3 runs to 14 residues. Data came from immunoSEQ multiplex PCR; TCRdb stores just in-frame clones and leaves some out. The repertoire has approximately 10,000 clones, around 68% of them found once; the top ten carry about a tenth. Sequencing input: uninvolved lung tissue not adjacent to the tumor. The TCR sequence derives from a human donor with non-small cell lung cancer. The rearrangement links TRBV7-9 to TRBJ2-3; no definite D call. CDR3 coding DNA: TGTGCCAGCAGCTTACCCGTGGGCACAGATACGCAGTATTTT. Residues: CASSLPVGTDTQYF.